This note documents a single T cell receptor beta chain sequence. This clone has a single count. Its binding antigen is unknown. No qualities accompany the bases; no much larger clone lies one base away. The study tested focal radiation therapy combined with CTLA-4 blockade (ipilimumab) in patients with chemo-refractory metastatic non-small-cell lung cancer. Receptors were amplified or captured by the immunoSEQ multiplex PCR assay. TCRdb took over this immuneACCESS table, retaining in-frame rearrangements with V and J assigned. Such tables are incomplete; in checked studies, under half of the missing clones stem from an unresolved V gene, and the remainder is unexplained. Within this sample are about 95,000 clones, with around four fifths of them counted one time only. Nearly 3.5% of the sample is held by the ten biggest clonotypes. The sample originates from a study of radiotherapy plus CTLA-4 blockade in lung cancer (dated by TCRdb to the late 2010s). In the study overall: Among enrolled patients, roughly 20% had an objective response and roughly 30% reached disease control.

Paper-wide results and their limitations: Increased serum interferon-beta after radiation, together with early dynamic changes in blood T cell clones, were reported to be the strongest predictors of response. TCR clones derived from tumors expanded in peripheral blood after treatment with radiotherapy and ipilimumab.

Cut back by 4 bases and 5 bases, the V and J ends lie 12 bases apart. Including the terminal cysteine and phenylalanine, the CDR3 comprises 13 residues. The entry retains the CDR3 DNA only, 39 bases that are in frame from base 1. CDR1 SGHNT and CDR2 YYREEE were looked up in the germline V gene (reference sequence). The clonotype was recovered from a human donor with non-small cell lung cancer who had a partial response to radiotherapy plus ipilimumab. The rearranged segments are TRBV5-4 and TRBJ1-1; the D region possibly corresponds to TRBD1 (6 bases align). The sequencing here drew on peripheral blood, taken from a patient treated with radiotherapy plus ipilimumab. The DNA sequence is TGTGCCAGCAGCCACAGGGCGCGAACTGAAGCTTTCTTT. It translates as CASSHRARTEAFF.